The 32 T cell receptor beta chains below come from one sample, sequenced in a study of cytomegalovirus exposure and HLA in healthy donors. Vbeta (60) and Jbeta (13) primers were used in the PCR. Clones were read by immunoSEQ multiplex PCR, and TCRdb kept only the in-frame ones, dropping some. Of around 100,000 clones listed, approximately 80% are singletons. Material for sequencing was PBMCs. The receptors shown here come from a female donor in good health and CMV-seropositive.

There are a few counts of this clone. The chain links TRBV4-2 to TRBJ2-1; TRBD1 matches 10 bases. The germline CDR1 and CDR2 sequences are LGHNA and YNFKEQ. The CDR3 consists of 17 residues. V shed 5 bases, J shed 1 base, and the junction held 8 bases outside the gene matches. The CDR3 nucleotides read TGTGCCAGCAGCGCCCGACGGACAGGGGGGTCCTACAATGAGCAGTTCTTC. It encodes CASSARRTGGSYNEQFF.

This clone was seen just once. The V and J genes are TRBV6-5 and TRBJ1-3; D gene uncertain. Germline V gene data show CDR1 as MNHEY and CDR2 as SVGAGI. This CDR3 region has 11 residues. V was shortened by 3 bases and J by 7 bases, with 4 bases between the two germline ends. In DNA, the CDR3 is TGTGCCAGCAGTTATCTTAACACCATATATTTT. This gives the protein CASSYLNTIYF.

The chain recombines TRBV4-3 with TRBJ1-3; D unresolved. This CDR3 has 16 residues. Germline V CDR1 and CDR2: LGHNA, YSLEER. V was clipped by 0 bases and J by 5 bases, with 14 bases between them. In DNA form, the CDR3 reads TGCGCCAGCAGCCAAGATAGAAGGCAGGCGAGAAACACCATATATTTT. Protein sequence: CASSQDRRQARNTIYF.

This clone was detected only a few times. This sequence joins TRBV7-9 and TRBJ2-3; tentatively, D is TRBD2 (7 bases). CDR1 is SEHNR, CDR2 FQNEAQ, per germline (reference sequence). V lost 1 base, J lost 4 bases, and 12 bases lay in between. The CDR3 spans 15 residues. CDR3 DNA: TGTGCCAGCAGCTTAGACGGCGGGGGCCCAGATACGCAGTATTTT. Translating gives CASSLDGGGPDTQYF. The variable domain in full, with the rest retrieved from reference TRBV7-9 and TRBJ2-3, is DTGVSQNPRHKITKRGQNVTFRCDPISEHNRLYWYRQTLGQGPEFLTYFQNEAQLEKSRLLSDRFSAERPKGSFSTLEIQRTEQGDSAMYLCASSLDGGGPDTQYFGPGTRLTVL.

This rearrangement joins TRBV6-1 to TRBJ1-4, with 8 positions matching TRBD1. Trimming cost V 1 base and J 5 bases; bases outside gene matches: 0. Germline V gives CDR1 MNHNS, CDR2 SASEGT. The CDR3 length is 14 residues. The CDR3 loop reads CASSEGTGNEKLFF. The CDR3, as DNA: TGTGCCAGCAGTGAAGGGACAGGGAATGAAAAACTGTTTTTT.

The chain couples TRBV10-3 to TRBJ2-2; 11 bases agree with TRBD2. Per germline, CDR1 ENHRY and CDR2 SYGVKD. V lost 2 bases, J lost 1 base, and 12 bases stayed unmatched. This CDR3 comprises 20 residues. CDR3 DNA: TGTGCCATCAGTGAGCCTCGACTAGCGGGGAGGGGATTGAACACCGGGGAGCTGTTTTTT. Encoded protein: CAISEPRLAGRGLNTGELFF.

V gene TRBV27 combines with J gene TRBJ2-7, with D uncertain. The V end was cut by 6 bases, the J end by 7 bases, with 28 bases between. This CDR3 comprises 17 residues. Germline V CDR1 and CDR2: MNHEY, SMNVEV (reference sequence). Written as DNA, the CDR3 is TGTGCCAGCAGCAAAATATTGGGTGGTTTGGCAGGCGCGGAGCAGTACTTC. Translating gives CASSKILGGLAGAEQYF.

A word on this clone: A junction boundary mismatches the germline segment, possibly from a read error. The J gene is TRBJ2-3, the V gene TRBV7-9; possible D gene TRBD2, 6 bases. The V gene's germline CDR1 is SEHNR and CDR2 FQNEAQ (reference sequence). The CDR3 totals 16 residues. In DNA form, the CDR3 reads TGTTCCAGCAGCTTAAGTTCTGCAACGGGGGCAGATACGCAGTATTTT. It encodes CSSSLSSATGADTQYF.

The J gene is TRBJ2-2, the V gene TRBV9, with 7 nucleotides matching TRBD2. The length of the CDR3 is 16 residues. Per germline, CDR1 SGDLS and CDR2 YYNGEE. V shed 0 bases and J 2 bases; nucleotides not matched to a gene: 4. CDR3 residues: CASSVVPSGNTGELFF. For the CDR3, the DNA is TGTGCCAGCAGCGTAGTTCCTAGCGGAAACACCGGGGAGCTGTTTTTT.

This chain connects TRBV7-6 to TRBJ2-7; D gene uncertain. The germline V and J ends were trimmed by 0 bases and 3 bases, with 6 bases remaining between them. Germline V gene sequence: CDR1 SGHVS, CDR2 FNYEAQ. This CDR3 region has 13 residues. The CDR3 sequence is CASSLAGSYEQYF. The CDR3 bases are TGTGCCAGCAGCTTAGCGGGCAGCTACGAGCAGTACTTC.

This clone was detected a few times. The V and J genes are TRBV18 and TRBJ2-2; TRBD2 agrees at 15 bases. The CDR3 runs 21 residues. V lost 4 bases to trimming and J lost 1 base; unmatched junction nucleotides: 13. Looked up from germline, CDR1 is KGHSH and CDR2 is LQKENI. CDR3 in amino acids: CASSQRLTGLAGGENTGELFF. The CDR3 DNA reads TGTGCCAGCTCACAACGACTGACGGGACTAGCGGGAGGAGAGAACACCGGGGAGCTGTTTTTT.

A word on this clone: Compared with germline, one end of the junction differs, possibly owing to a read error. The chain combines TRBV29-1 with TRBJ2-6; 7 bases fit TRBD2. Looked up from germline, CDR1 is SQVTM and CDR2 is ANQGSEA. The CDR3 has 14 residues. The chain's CDR3 is CSVPTGGRANGLTF. The CDR3 DNA follows: TGCAGCGTACCTACGGGGGGTAGGGCCAACGGCCTGACTTTC.

This clone was found a few times. The chain uses TRBV9 and TRBJ2-2; D unresolved. The V end lost 4 bases, the J end lost 6 bases, and 13 bases lay between the germline ends. The CDR3 loop spans 14 amino acids. Per the germline V gene, CDR1 is SGDLS and CDR2 is YYNGEE. CDR3 amino acids: CASSSRMGAGELFF. The CDR3 DNA sequence: TGTGCCAGCAGCTCCAGAATGGGCGCCGGGGAGCTGTTTTTT.

This clone was seen a handful of times. This sequence joins TRBV4-1 and TRBJ1-2, with a possible D match to TRBD1 (6 bases). With 4 bases removed from V and 4 bases from J, the gap between germline ends came to 16 bases. The CDR3 length is 15 residues. Germline V gives CDR1 MGHRA, CDR2 YSYEKL. The CDR3: CASSPTQDRSYGYTF. The DNA of the CDR3 is TGCGCCAGCAGCCCGACCCAAGACAGGAGCTATGGCTACACCTTC.

The chain has TRBV7-2 and TRBJ2-1; TRBD1 aligns across 12 bases. The CDR3 has 19 amino acids. CDR1 and CDR2 (germline): SGHTA, FQGNSA. V dropped 4 bases and J dropped 2; count of bases not matched to a gene: 12. Here the CDR3 DNA reads TGTGCCAGCAGCTCAGACGGGACAGGGGGCTCAGTTACCTACAATGAGCAGTTCTTC. Encoded protein: CASSSDGTGGSVTYNEQFF.

The rearrangement uses TRBV7-2 and TRBJ2-7; TRBD2 agrees at 13 bases. Trimming took 0 bases from V and 6 from J; bases not matched to a gene: 5. Germline V CDR1 and CDR2: SGHTA, FQGNSA. The CDR3 loop spans 16 amino acids. The CDR3 sequence: CASSLAGTSGKGEQYF. The CDR3, as DNA: TGTGCCAGCAGCTTAGCGGGGACTAGCGGGAAGGGCGAGCAGTACTTC.

The gene calls are TRBV19 and TRBJ1-5; D unresolved. V gave up 3 bases and J gave up 3 bases, with 9 bases separating them. Germline CDR1 reads LNHDA; CDR2 reads SQIVND (reference sequence). The CDR3 covers 14 residues. CDR3 sequence: CASSMKQINQPQHF. DNA of the CDR3: TGTGCCAGTAGTATGAAACAGATCAATCAGCCCCAGCATTTT.

The chain has TRBV6-5 and TRBJ1-4; no reliable D call. Between the trimmed V and J ends, which lost 6 bases and 5 bases, there was a span of 4 bases. This CDR3 has 11 residues. Germline lookup yields CDR1 MNHEY and CDR2 SVGAGI. CDR3 DNA sequence: TGTGCCAGCAGCTCCAATGAAAAACTGTTTTTT. It codes for CASSSNEKLFF.

This clone was found once. The CDR3 protein is CASSRQVVMAKNIQYF. The CDR3 nucleotides are TGTGCCAGTAGCCGACAGGTCGTGATGGCCAAAAACATTCAGTACTTC. The rearrangement links TRBV19 to TRBJ2-4, with D possibly TRBD1 on 6 matching bases. Per the germline V gene, CDR1 is LNHDA and CDR2 is SQIVND (reference sequence). V lost 6 bases and J lost 1, with 16 bases in between. This CDR3 spans 16 amino acids.

The chain carries TRBV7-9 and TRBJ1-1; maybe TRBD1 (5 bases). Trimming left V 10 bases short and J 2 bases short, with 17 bases between. The CDR3 length is 14 residues. Germline CDR1 and CDR2: SEHNR and FQNEAQ (reference sequence). For the CDR3, the DNA is TGTGCCACCATACGTGGGGGAGGAAACACTGAAGCTTTCTTT. Amino acid sequence: CATIRGGGNTEAFF.

The V gene is TRBV2, the J gene TRBJ2-7; 9 positions agree with TRBD1. The CDR3 is 14 residues long. Germline V gene lookup returns CDR1 SNHLY and CDR2 FYNNEI. V was pared by 3 bases and J by 2 bases, with 2 bases of the junction left unmatched. CDR3 bases: TGTGCCAGCAGTGACGGACAGGGGCCCTACGAGCAGTACTTC. Its protein is CASSDGQGPYEQYF.

The chain couples TRBV7-2 to TRBJ2-2, with a weak D call TRBD2 (5 bases). This CDR3 has 14 residues. Trimming took off 4 bases at V and 6 bases at J, with 12 bases between the two ends. Looked up from germline, CDR1 is SGHTA and CDR2 is FQGNSA. The CDR3 sequence is CASSSASWSGELFF. The CDR3 DNA follows: TGTGCCAGCAGCTCCGCTAGCTGGTCCGGGGAGCTGTTTTTT.

The gene calls are TRBV19 and TRBJ1-2; 11 nucleotides align to TRBD1. The length of the CDR3 is 15 residues. V lost 3 bases, J lost 7 bases, and 7 bases stayed unmatched. Germline V gene data show CDR1 as LNHDA and CDR2 as SQIVND (reference sequence). DNA of the CDR3: TGTGCCAGTAGTATGACGGACAGGGGGCGTCCTGGCTACACCTTC. This sequence encodes CASSMTDRGRPGYTF.

Of note for this clone: At the DNA level, this CDR3 is encoded by other sequences in the same sample as well. The genes are TRBV7-9 and TRBJ1-1, with 10 bases that match TRBD1. The germline gives CDR1 SEHNR, CDR2 FQNEAQ (reference sequence). V was clipped by 5 bases and J by 10 bases; unmatched bases: 13. The CDR3 totals 15 residues. CDR3 DNA: TGTGCCAGCAGCACCGGGACAGGGGTGGTTTCGGTAGCTTTCTTT. This sequence encodes CASSTGTGVVSVAFF.

The chain employs TRBV9 and TRBJ1-1; maybe TRBD1 (5 bases). The germline V and J ends were trimmed by 3 bases and 0 bases, with 12 bases remaining between them. Germline lookup yields CDR1 SGDLS and CDR2 YYNGEE. This CDR3 has 15 residues. CDR3 DNA: TGTGCCAGCAGCGCCCCCGGGGGTATGAACACTGAAGCTTTCTTT. Amino acids: CASSAPGGMNTEAFF.

This clone was seen a handful of times. The rearrangement uses TRBV7-2 and TRBJ1-2; 9 bases fit TRBD1. Germline V gene data show CDR1 as SGHTA and CDR2 as FQGNSA. The CDR3 has 15 residues. V trimming: 5 bases; J trimming: 4 bases; junction bases outside the gene matches: 8. DNA of the CDR3: TGTGCCAGCAGCCGACTGGGACAGGGCGGCTATGGCTACACCTTC. Its translation is CASSRLGQGGYGYTF.

V is TRBV5-1 and J is TRBJ2-7; 14 bases match TRBD2. The V gene's germline CDR1 is SGHRS and CDR2 YFSETQ. The CDR3 contains 23 residues. The ends lost 1 base at V and 4 bases at J; junction bases unmatched: 25. The CDR3: CASSLPRDGSGLAGDPRFYEQYF. Here the CDR3 DNA reads TGCGCCAGCAGCTTGCCTCGGGACGGTTCGGGACTAGCGGGAGATCCCCGTTTTTACGAGCAGTACTTC.

A single count supports this clone. V is TRBV2 and J is TRBJ1-5, with no clear D. V was shortened by 5 bases and J by 0 bases, with 5 bases between the two germline ends. Germline-derived CDR1 and CDR2 are SNHLY and FYNNEI. This CDR3 is built from 13 residues. CDR3 bases: TGTGCCAGCAGTCAGGATAGCAATCAGCCCCAGCATTTT. Its protein product is CASSQDSNQPQHF.

The chain is built from TRBV5-6 and TRBJ1-5; 11 bases match TRBD1. The CDR3 loop spans 17 amino acids. The V and J ends lost 1 base and 2 bases, in that order; junction bases with no gene match: 5. The germline V gene encodes CDR1 SGHDT and CDR2 YYEEEE. As DNA, the CDR3 is TGTGCCAGCAGCTTGAGAAGGGACAGGGGGGGCAATCAGCCCCAGCATTTT. Translated, it gives CASSLRRDRGGNQPQHF.

A remark on this clone: One end of the junction varies from germline; a read error may be responsible. This chain connects TRBV19 to TRBJ2-1; D possibly corresponds to TRBD2 (5 bases). This CDR3 is built from 16 residues. Germline CDR1 is LNHDA and CDR2 is SQIVND (reference sequence). The CDR3 region has the DNA TGTGTCAGTAGTATCCGGACTCCTACACTTAACAATGAGCAGTTCTTC. Translating gives CVSSIRTPTLNNEQFF.

The chain has TRBV6-5 and TRBJ2-1; 7 bases map to TRBD1. The germline V gene encodes CDR1 MNHEY and CDR2 SVGAGI. This CDR3 is 13 amino acids long. The V and J ends lost 6 bases and 7 bases, in that order; junction bases with no gene match: 6. The chain's CDR3 is CASRDRRRNEQFF. CDR3 nucleotide sequence: TGTGCCAGCAGGGACAGGAGGCGTAATGAGCAGTTCTTC.

This clone has just a few counts. V gene TRBV12-5 combines with J gene TRBJ1-1; weak D call: TRBD1 (6 bases). The length of the CDR3 is 16 residues. Deletions cut 3 bases from V and 0 bases from J, with 14 bases between. Germline CDR1 and CDR2: LGHNT and FRNRAP. This chain's CDR3 is CASGFPPGQLNTEAFF. In DNA, the CDR3 is TGTGCTAGTGGTTTTCCTCCCGGACAGTTGAACACTGAAGCTTTCTTT.